This passage covers 16 T cell receptor beta chains from one sample sequenced in a study of glioma-infiltrating T cells after dendritic cell vaccination. Here immunoSEQ multiplex PCR was the method, and the copy in TCRdb shows in-frame clones only, minus some. The sample lists over 90,000 clones; more than 70% were seen once. The starting material was blood, obtained before dendritic cell vaccination. Every receptor here comes from a human donor with glioblastoma.

This chain uses TRBV2 with TRBJ2-5; D ambiguous. Trimming removed 3 bases from V and 4 bases from J, with 12 bases in between. From germline, CDR1 is SNHLY and CDR2 FYNNEI. The CDR3 is 14 amino acids. CDR3 nucleotides: TGTGCCAGCAGTGAGTCGGTACTCTTAGAGACCCAGTACTTC. Its translation is CASSESVLLETQYF.

This clone occurred once. The gene calls are TRBV2 and TRBJ2-7; D remains unclear. The CDR3 extends over 13 amino acids. The germline gives CDR1 SNHLY, CDR2 FYNNEI. The V and J ends lost 0 bases and 7 bases respectively, with 10 bases between them. In DNA form, the CDR3 reads TGTGCCAGCAGTGAAGCGCCGACATCGGAGCAGTACTTC. It translates to CASSEAPTSEQYF.

The count of this clone is one. V gene TRBV5-4 combines with J gene TRBJ2-2, with D possibly TRBD1 on 6 matching bases. CDR3 length equals 17 residues. The V gene lost 1 base and the J gene lost 6 bases, with 19 bases spanning the gap. Per germline, CDR1 SGHNT and CDR2 YYREEE (reference sequence). The chain's CDR3 is CASSLSGEFRGAGELFF. The CDR3 coding sequence is TGTGCCAGCAGCTTGTCCGGGGAATTCAGGGGAGCCGGGGAGCTGTTTTTT.

This clone was seen a handful of times. J is TRBJ1-2 and V is TRBV5-6; D unclear. The CDR3 is 13 amino acids. Trimming cost V 0 bases and J 4 bases, with 7 bases left between them. Germline lookup yields CDR1 SGHDT and CDR2 YYEEEE. The CDR3, as DNA: TGTGCCAGCAGCTTGGGAACAGTCTATGGCTACACCTTC. Residues: CASSLGTVYGYTF.

This sequence joins TRBV25-1 and TRBJ2-1, with 11 bases matching TRBD2. Germline V gene lookup returns CDR1 MGHDK and CDR2 SYGVNS. CDR3 length: 16 amino acids. With 5 bases clipped from V and 0 bases from J, the junction kept 3 bases outside the gene matches. The CDR3 here is CASSPLAGGSYNEQFF. CDR3 DNA sequence: TGTGCCAGCAGTCCCCTAGCGGGGGGCTCCTACAATGAGCAGTTCTTC. The whole variable domain, filled in from reference TRBV25-1 and TRBJ2-1, reads EADIYQTPRYLVIGTGKKITLECSQTMGHDKMYWYQQDPGMELHLIHYSYGVNSTEKGDLSSESTVSRIRTEHFPLTLESARPSHTSQYLCASSPLAGGSYNEQFFGPGTRLTVL.

This chain connects TRBV6-1 to TRBJ1-5; the match to TRBD1 covers 8 bases. Germline CDR1 MNHNS, CDR2 SASEGT. V lost 5 bases to trimming and J lost 2 bases; unmatched junction nucleotides: 5. The CDR3 has 15 amino acids. The CDR3 DNA is TGTGCCAGCAGTAATACAGGGGGTGGCAATCAGCCCCAGCATTTT. Residues: CASSNTGGGNQPQHF.

This chain links TRBV11-2 with TRBJ1-5, with 7 bases fitting TRBD1. Germline CDR1 reads SGHAT; CDR2 reads FQNNGV. The CDR3 is 15 residues long. Germline trimming cut 3 bases from V and 2 bases from J; bases unmatched to any gene: 4. CDR3 DNA sequence: TGTGCCAGCAGCTTGTCCGACAGGGGCAATCAGCCCCAGCATTTT. It translates to CASSLSDRGNQPQHF. Full variable domain (rest looked up from reference TRBV11-2 and TRBJ1-5): EAGVAQSPRYKIIEKRQSVAFWCNPISGHATLYWYQQILGQGPKLLIQFQNNGVVDDSQLPKDRFSAERLKGVDSTLKIQPAKLEDSAVYLCASSLSDRGNQPQHFGDGTRLSIL.

The chain couples TRBV29-1 to TRBJ2-5; D is uncertain. CDR3 size: 12 residues. Trimming stripped 6 bases from V and 0 bases from J, with 8 bases between. The germline V gene has CDR1 SQVTM and CDR2 ANQGSEA. CDR3 loop: CSVSLYQETQYF. CDR3 in DNA: TGCAGCGTGTCCCTGTACCAAGAGACCCAGTACTTC. The full variable domain, its missing parts supplied by reference TRBV29-1 and TRBJ2-5, is SAVISQKPSRDICQRGTSLTIQCQVDSQVTMMFWYRQQPGQSLTLIATANQGSEATYESGFVIDKFPISRPNLTFSTLTVSNMSPEDSSIYLCSVSLYQETQYFGPGTRLLVL.

CDR3 region: CATSRGRTSGNEQYF. The CDR3 region has the DNA TGTGCCACCAGCAGAGGCCGGACTAGCGGGAACGAGCAGTACTTC. The chain carries TRBV15 and TRBJ2-7; 12 bases line up with TRBD2. J gave up 5 bases and V 1 base, and 3 bases lay outside the gene matches. Germline CDR1 is LNHNV and CDR2 is YYDKDF (reference sequence). The CDR3 is 15 residues long.

The CDR3 spells CASSHPPGGLGRQEQFF. Written as DNA, the CDR3 is TGTGCCAGCAGCCATCCTCCGGGGGGACTAGGGCGGCAGGAGCAGTTCTTC. The chain is built from TRBV4-2 and TRBJ2-1; TRBD2 agrees at 8 bases. The V and J ends lost 3 bases and 10 bases, in that order; junction bases with no gene match: 17. The CDR3 is 17 amino acids. Germline V CDR1 and CDR2: LGHNA, YNFKEQ.

The chain combines TRBV5-6 with TRBJ2-5; 8 bases are shared with TRBD2. Per germline, CDR1 SGHDT and CDR2 YYEEEE. The CDR3 extends over 16 amino acids. The V and J ends lost 0 bases and 5 bases, in that order; junction bases with no gene match: 9. CDR3 DNA sequence: TGTGCCAGCAGCTTGGGCCTCGGACTAGCTCGCGAGACCCAGTACTTC. Amino acids: CASSLGLGLARETQYF.

The chain employs TRBV9 and TRBJ2-1; 9 bases match TRBD1. Germline V gene lookup returns CDR1 SGDLS and CDR2 YYNGEE. After removal of 6 bases from V and 6 bases from J, the junction contained 13 bases not matched to a gene. This CDR3 is built from 16 residues. The DNA for the CDR3 is TGTGCCAGCACTCGGATTCCGGGACAGGGCCCCAATGAGCAGTTCTTC. Encoded protein: CASTRIPGQGPNEQFF.

V and J are TRBV27 and TRBJ2-5, with D possibly TRBD1 on 6 matching bases. The CDR3 totals 14 residues. Germline V gene sequence: CDR1 MNHEY, CDR2 SMNVEV (reference sequence). Deletions cut 5 bases from V and 4 bases from J, with 14 bases between. The CDR3 sequence: CASSPRDTRETQYF. The DNA for the CDR3 is TGTGCCAGCAGTCCCCGGGACACCCGAGAGACCCAGTACTTC.

The genes are TRBV2 and TRBJ2-6, with D tentatively TRBD1 (6 bases). V lost 6 bases, J lost 4 bases, and 13 bases lay in between. The V gene's germline CDR1 is SNHLY and CDR2 FYNNEI. The CDR3 is made up of 15 amino acids. The DNA of the CDR3 is TGTGCCAGCAGCGACAGGTGGGTCGGGGCCAACGTCCTGACTTTC. Its translation is CASSDRWVGANVLTF.

The chain couples TRBV27 to TRBJ2-5; 11 bases are a match to TRBD2. V was pared by 4 bases and J by 4 bases, with 5 bases of the junction left unmatched. Germline V gene lookup returns CDR1 MNHEY and CDR2 SMNVEV (reference sequence). This CDR3 spans 15 amino acids. The CDR3 reads CASSSLAGGGETQYF. Here the CDR3 DNA reads TGTGCCAGCAGTTCTCTAGCGGGGGGCGGAGAGACCCAGTACTTC.

V usage is TRBV30 and J usage is TRBJ1-5, with D perhaps matching TRBD1 (5 bases). This CDR3 comprises 14 residues. CDR1 and CDR2 (germline): GTSNPN, SVGIG (reference sequence). V lost 4 bases and J 5 bases, leaving 15 bases between the germline ends. The CDR3 is CAWTMGLGDQPQHF. The DNA for the CDR3 is TGTGCCTGGACCATGGGACTGGGAGATCAGCCCCAGCATTTT.